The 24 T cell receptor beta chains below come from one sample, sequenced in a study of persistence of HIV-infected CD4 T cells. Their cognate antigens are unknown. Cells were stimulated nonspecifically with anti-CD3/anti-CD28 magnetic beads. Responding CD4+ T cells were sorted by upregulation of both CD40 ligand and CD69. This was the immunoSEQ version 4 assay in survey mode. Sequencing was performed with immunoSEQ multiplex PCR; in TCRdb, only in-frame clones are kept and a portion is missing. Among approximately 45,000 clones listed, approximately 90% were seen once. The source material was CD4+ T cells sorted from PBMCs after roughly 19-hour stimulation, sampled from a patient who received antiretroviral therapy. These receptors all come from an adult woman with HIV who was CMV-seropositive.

The CDR3 DNA reads TGCGCCAGCAGCTTGGCCGCAGGGGAGGACTATGGCTACACCTTC. Its translation: CASSLAAGEDYGYTF. This sequence joins TRBV5-1 and TRBJ1-2, with TRBD1 as a possible D gene (6 bases). Germline-derived CDR1 and CDR2 are SGHRS and YFSETQ. Trimming took off 0 bases at V and 3 bases at J, with 12 bases between the two ends. The CDR3 sequence is 15 residues long.

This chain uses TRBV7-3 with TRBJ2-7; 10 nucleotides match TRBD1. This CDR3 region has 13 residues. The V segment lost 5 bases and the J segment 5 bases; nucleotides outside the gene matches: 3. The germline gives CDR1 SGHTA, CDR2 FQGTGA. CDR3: CASSLGTGDEQYF. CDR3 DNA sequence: TGTGCCAGCAGCCTTGGGACAGGGGACGAGCAGTACTTC.

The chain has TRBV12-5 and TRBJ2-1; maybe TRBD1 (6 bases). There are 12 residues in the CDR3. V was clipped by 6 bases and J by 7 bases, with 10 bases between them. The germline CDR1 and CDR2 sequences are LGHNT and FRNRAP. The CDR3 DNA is TGTGCTAGTGGGATCAGGGGAAATGAGCAGTTCTTC. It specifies CASGIRGNEQFF. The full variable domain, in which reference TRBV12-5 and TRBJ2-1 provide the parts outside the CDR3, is DARVTQTPRHKVTEMGQEVTMRCQPILGHNTVFWYRQTMMQGLELLAYFRNRAPLDDSGMPKDRFSAEMPDATLATLKIQPSEPRDSAVYFCASGIRGNEQFFGPGTRLTVL.

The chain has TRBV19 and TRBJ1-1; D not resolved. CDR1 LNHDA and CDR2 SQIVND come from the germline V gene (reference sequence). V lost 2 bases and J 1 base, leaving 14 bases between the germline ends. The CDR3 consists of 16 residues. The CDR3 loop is CASSIQGGLGNTEAFF. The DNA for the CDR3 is TGTGCCAGTAGTATACAAGGCGGGCTGGGGAACACTGAAGCTTTCTTT. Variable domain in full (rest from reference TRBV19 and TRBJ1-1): DGGITQSPKYLFRKEGQNVTLSCEQNLNHDAMYWYRQDPGQGLRLIYYSQIVNDFQKGDIAEGYSVSREKKESFPLTVTSAQKNPTAFYLCASSIQGGLGNTEAFFGQGTRLTVV.

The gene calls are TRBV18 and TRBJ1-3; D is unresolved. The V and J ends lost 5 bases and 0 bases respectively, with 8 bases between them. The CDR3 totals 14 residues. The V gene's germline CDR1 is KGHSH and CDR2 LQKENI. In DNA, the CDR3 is TGTGCCAGCTCAATGAGCCCCTCTGGAAACACCATATATTTT. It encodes CASSMSPSGNTIYF.

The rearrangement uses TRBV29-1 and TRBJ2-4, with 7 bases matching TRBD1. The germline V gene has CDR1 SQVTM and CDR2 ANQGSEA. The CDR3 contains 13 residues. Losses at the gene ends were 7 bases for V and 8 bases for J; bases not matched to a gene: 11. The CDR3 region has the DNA TGCAGCGCATCGGAAGGGGGCTTATACATTCAGTACTTC. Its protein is CSASEGGLYIQYF.

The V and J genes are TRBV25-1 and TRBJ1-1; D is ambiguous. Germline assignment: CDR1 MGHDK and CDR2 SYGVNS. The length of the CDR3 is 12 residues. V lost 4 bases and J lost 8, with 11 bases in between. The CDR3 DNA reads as TGTGCCAGCAGTGCCGGAAAGGGCGAAGCTTTCTTT. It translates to CASSAGKGEAFF.

The CDR3 DNA reads as TGTGCCAGCAGCTTAGATAGGGGGCTGATAGATACGCAGTATTTT. Protein: CASSLDRGLIDTQYF. The chain uses TRBV11-3 and TRBJ2-3, with 7 bases matching TRBD1. Germline values: CDR1 SGHNT, CDR2 YENEEA. The CDR3 consists of 15 residues. J lost 5 bases, V lost 0 bases, and 5 bases had no gene match.

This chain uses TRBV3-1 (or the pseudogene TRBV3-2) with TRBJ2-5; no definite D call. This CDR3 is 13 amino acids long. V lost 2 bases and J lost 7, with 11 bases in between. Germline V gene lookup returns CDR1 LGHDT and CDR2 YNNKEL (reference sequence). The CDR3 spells CASSQNNLGTQYF. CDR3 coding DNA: TGTGCCAGCAGCCAAAACAATCTAGGGACCCAGTACTTC.

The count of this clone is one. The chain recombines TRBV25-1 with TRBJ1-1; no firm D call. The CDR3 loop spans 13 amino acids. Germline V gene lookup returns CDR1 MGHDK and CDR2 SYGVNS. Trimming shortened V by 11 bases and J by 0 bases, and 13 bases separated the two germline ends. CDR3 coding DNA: TGTGCCTCAGCAGTCTCTATGAACACTGAAGCTTTCTTT. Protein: CASAVSMNTEAFF.

CDR3 amino acids: CASSPTGTVYNEQFF. DNA for the CDR3: TGTGCCAGCAGCCCCACTGGTACCGTTTACAATGAGCAGTTCTTC. The chain couples TRBV5-4 to TRBJ2-1; D is unclear. The CDR3 has 15 amino acids. V was pared by 4 bases and J by 4 bases, with 15 bases between. Germline V lookup: CDR1 SGHNT, CDR2 YYREEE (reference sequence).

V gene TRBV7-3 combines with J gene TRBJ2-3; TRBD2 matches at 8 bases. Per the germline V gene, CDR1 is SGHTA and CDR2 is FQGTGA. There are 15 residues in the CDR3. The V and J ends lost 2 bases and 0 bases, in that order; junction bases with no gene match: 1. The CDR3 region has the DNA TGTGCCAGCAGCTTAGCTAGCGGGAGCACAGATACGCAGTATTTT. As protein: CASSLASGSTDTQYF.

CDR3 in DNA: TGTGCCTGGAGTGTACAGGGGACAGGGCGCTCCTATGGCTACACCTTC. This codes for CAWSVQGTGRSYGYTF. The genes are TRBV30 and TRBJ1-2; 9 bases match TRBD1. CDR3 length: 16 amino acids. The V gene end was trimmed by 0 bases and the J gene end by 4 bases; junction bases not matched to a gene: 9. Looked up from germline, CDR1 is GTSNPN and CDR2 is SVGIG (reference sequence).

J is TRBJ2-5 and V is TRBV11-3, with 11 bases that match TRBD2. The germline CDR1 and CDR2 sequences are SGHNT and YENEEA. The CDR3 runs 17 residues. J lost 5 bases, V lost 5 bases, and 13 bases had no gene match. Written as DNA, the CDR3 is TGTGCCAGCAGCCCAGGGGGGCTAGCGGGGGGCCTCGAGACCCAGTACTTC. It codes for CASSPGGLAGGLETQYF.

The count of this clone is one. CDR3 bases: TGTGCCACCAGCCGCTGGACAGGTCTGAACACCGGGGAGCTGTTTTTT. This gives the protein CATSRWTGLNTGELFF. The rearrangement uses TRBV15 and TRBJ2-2; TRBD1 agrees at 7 bases. After removal of 5 bases from V and 1 base from J, the junction contained 7 bases not matched to a gene. CDR1 LNHNV and CDR2 YYDKDF come from the germline V gene (reference sequence). The length of the CDR3 is 16 residues. Looking up the rest from reference TRBV15 and TRBJ2-2 gives the full variable domain: DAMVIQNPRYQVTQFGKPVTLSCSQTLNHNVMYWYQQKSSQAPKLLFHYYDKDFNNEADTPDNFQSRRPNTSFCFLDIRSPGLGDTAMYLCATSRWTGLNTGELFFGEGSRLTVL.

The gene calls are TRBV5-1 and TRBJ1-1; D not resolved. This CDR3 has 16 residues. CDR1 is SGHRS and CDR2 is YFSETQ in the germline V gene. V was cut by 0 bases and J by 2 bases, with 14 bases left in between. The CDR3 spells CASSLGRSPSNTEAFF. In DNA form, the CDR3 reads TGCGCCAGCAGCTTGGGCAGGTCCCCCTCTAACACTGAAGCTTTCTTT.

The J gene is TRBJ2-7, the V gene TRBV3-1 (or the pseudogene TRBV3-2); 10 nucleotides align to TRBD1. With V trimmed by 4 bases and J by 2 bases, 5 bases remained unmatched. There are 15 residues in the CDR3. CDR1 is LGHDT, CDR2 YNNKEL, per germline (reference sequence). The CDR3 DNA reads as TGTGCCAGCAGCCGAGGACAGGGGGGTACCTACGAGCAGTACTTC. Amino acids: CASSRGQGGTYEQYF.

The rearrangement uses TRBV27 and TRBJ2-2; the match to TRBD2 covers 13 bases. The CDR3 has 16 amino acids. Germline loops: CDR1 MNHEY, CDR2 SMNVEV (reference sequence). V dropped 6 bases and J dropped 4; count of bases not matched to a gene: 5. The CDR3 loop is CASRLLAGGGTGELFF. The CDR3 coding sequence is TGTGCCAGCAGATTACTAGCGGGAGGGGGCACCGGGGAGCTGTTTTTT.

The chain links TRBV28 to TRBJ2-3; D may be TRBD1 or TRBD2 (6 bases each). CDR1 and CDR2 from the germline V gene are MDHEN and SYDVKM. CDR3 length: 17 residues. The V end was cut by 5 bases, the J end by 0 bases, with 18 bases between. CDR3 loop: CASSPASGGGSTDTQYF. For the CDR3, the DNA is TGTGCCAGCAGTCCGGCGTCCGGGGGCGGTAGCACAGATACGCAGTATTTT.

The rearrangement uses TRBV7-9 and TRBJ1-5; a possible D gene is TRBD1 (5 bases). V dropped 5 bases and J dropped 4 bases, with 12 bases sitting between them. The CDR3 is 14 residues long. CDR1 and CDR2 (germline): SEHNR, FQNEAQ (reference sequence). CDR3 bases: TGTGCCAGCAGCACCGACAGCCAGAATCAGCCCCAGCATTTT. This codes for CASSTDSQNQPQHF.

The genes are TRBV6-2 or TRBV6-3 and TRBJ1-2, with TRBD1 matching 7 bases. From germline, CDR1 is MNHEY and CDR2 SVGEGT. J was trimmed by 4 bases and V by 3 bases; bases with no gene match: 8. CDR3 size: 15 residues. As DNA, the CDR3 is TGTGCCAGCAGTTATCCGGGGCCAGGGGGCTATGGCTACACCTTC. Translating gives CASSYPGPGGYGYTF.

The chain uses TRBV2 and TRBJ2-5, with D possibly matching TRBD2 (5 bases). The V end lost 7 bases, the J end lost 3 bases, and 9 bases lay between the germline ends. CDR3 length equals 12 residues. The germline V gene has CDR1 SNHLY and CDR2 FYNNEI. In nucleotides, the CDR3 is TGTGCCAGCATGGCGGGCGAAGAGACCCAGTACTTC. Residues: CASMAGEETQYF.

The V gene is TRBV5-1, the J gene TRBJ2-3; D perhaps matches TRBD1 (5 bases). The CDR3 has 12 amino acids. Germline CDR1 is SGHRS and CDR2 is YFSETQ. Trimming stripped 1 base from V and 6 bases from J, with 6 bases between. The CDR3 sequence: CASSLQGDTQYF. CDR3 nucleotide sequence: TGCGCCAGCAGCTTGCAGGGCGATACGCAGTATTTT.

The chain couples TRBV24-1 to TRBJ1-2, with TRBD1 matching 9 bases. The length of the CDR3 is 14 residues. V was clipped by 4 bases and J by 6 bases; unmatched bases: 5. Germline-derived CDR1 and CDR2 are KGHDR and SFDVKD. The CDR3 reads CATSDSGQGHGYTF. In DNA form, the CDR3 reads TGTGCCACCAGTGACTCGGGACAGGGACATGGCTACACCTTC.